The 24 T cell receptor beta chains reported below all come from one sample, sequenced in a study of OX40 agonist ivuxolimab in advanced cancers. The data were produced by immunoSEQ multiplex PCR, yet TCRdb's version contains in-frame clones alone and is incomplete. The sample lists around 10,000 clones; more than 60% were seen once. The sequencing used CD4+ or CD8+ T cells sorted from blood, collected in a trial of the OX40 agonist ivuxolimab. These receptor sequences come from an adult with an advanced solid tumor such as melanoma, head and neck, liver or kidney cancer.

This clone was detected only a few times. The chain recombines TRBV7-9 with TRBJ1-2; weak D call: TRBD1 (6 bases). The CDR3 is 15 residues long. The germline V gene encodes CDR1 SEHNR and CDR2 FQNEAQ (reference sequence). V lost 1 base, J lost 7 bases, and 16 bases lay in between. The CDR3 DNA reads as TGTGCCAGCAGCTTAGTCCCAGGGGCTTTGACTGGCTACACCTTC. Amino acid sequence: CASSLVPGALTGYTF.

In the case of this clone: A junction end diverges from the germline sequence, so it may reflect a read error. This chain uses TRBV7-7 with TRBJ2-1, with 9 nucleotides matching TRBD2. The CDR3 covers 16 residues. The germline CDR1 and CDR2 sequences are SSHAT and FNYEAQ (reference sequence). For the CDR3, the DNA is TGTGCTAGCAGCTTAGAGGCGGGAGGGCCGGGTAATGAGCAGTTCTTC. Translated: CASSLEAGGPGNEQFF.

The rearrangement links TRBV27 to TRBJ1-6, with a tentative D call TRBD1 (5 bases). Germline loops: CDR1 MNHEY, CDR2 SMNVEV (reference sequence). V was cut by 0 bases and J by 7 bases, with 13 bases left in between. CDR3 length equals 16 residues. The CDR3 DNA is TGTGCCAGCAGTTTATCGGGGGACCGCTTGAATTCACCCCTCCACTTT. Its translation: CASSLSGDRLNSPLHF.

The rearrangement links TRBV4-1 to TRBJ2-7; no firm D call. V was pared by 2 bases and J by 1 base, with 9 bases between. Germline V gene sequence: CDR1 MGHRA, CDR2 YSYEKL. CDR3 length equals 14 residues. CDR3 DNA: TGCGCCAGCAGCCAAACAACGGATTCCTACGAGCAGTACTTC. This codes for CASSQTTDSYEQYF.

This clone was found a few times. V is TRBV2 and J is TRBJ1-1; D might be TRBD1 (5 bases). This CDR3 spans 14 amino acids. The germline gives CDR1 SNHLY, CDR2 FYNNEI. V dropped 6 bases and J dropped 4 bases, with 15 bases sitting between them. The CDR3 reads CASRGGLGGTEAFF. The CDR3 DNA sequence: TGTGCCAGCAGAGGAGGACTCGGGGGCACTGAAGCTTTCTTT.

The CDR3 loop is CASSSFQKPPPTSIYNEQFF. For the CDR3, the DNA is TGTGCCAGCAGCTCATTCCAAAAACCCCCCCCGACTAGCATCTACAATGAGCAGTTCTTC. This chain joins TRBV12-1 and TRBJ2-1; the table's D call, TRBD2, has no DNA check behind it. TRBV12-1 constitutes a pseudogene. This CDR3 comprises 20 residues.

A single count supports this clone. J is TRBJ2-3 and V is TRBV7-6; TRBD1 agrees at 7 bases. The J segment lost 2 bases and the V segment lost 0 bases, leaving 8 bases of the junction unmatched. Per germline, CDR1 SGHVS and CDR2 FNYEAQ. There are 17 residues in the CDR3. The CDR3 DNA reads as TGTGCCAGCAGCTTAGCTACCCCGGGACAGATCACAGATACGCAGTATTTT. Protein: CASSLATPGQITDTQYF.

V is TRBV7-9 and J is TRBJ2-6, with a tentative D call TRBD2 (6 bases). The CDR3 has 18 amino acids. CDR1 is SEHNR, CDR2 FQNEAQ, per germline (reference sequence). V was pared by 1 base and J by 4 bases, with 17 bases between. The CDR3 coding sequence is TGTGCCAGCAGCTTAGTTGAGGGTGGAGGGTCAGGGGCCAACGTCCTGACTTTC. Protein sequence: CASSLVEGGGSGANVLTF.

In DNA, the CDR3 is TGCAGCGTTGTGGTTGATGAGCAGTTCTTC. This gives the protein CSVVVDEQFF. The chain combines TRBV29-1 with TRBJ2-1; D remains ambiguous. CDR1 and CDR2 (germline): SQVTM, ANQGSEA. The CDR3 covers 10 residues. V gave up 4 bases and J gave up 8 bases, with 6 bases separating them.

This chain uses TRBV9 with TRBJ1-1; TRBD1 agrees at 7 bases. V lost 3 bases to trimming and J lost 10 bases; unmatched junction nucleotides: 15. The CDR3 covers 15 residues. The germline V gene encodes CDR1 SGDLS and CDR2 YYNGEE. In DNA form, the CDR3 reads TGTGCCAGCAGCGGAGAGACAGGGAGGTATTCGGGAGCTTTCTTT. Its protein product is CASSGETGRYSGAFF.

For the CDR3, the DNA is TGTGCCAGTAGTAGGACAGGGGACCTCCTCTACAATGAGCAGTTCTTC. It codes for CASSRTGDLLYNEQFF. The chain couples TRBV19 to TRBJ2-1; TRBD1 matches at 9 bases. The CDR3 runs to 16 residues. Germline V CDR1 and CDR2: LNHDA, SQIVND (reference sequence). V was clipped by 4 bases and J by 3 bases; unmatched bases: 7. Full variable domain (rest looked up from reference TRBV19 and TRBJ2-1): DGGITQSPKYLFRKEGQNVTLSCEQNLNHDAMYWYRQDPGQGLRLIYYSQIVNDFQKGDIAEGYSVSREKKESFPLTVTSAQKNPTAFYLCASSRTGDLLYNEQFFGPGTRLTVL.

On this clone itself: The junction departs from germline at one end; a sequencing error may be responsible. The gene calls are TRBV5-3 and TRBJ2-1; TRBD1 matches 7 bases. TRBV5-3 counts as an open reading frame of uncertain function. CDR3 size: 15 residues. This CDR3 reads CASSLGDRAYNEQFF. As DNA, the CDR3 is TGTGCCAGCAGCTTAGGCGACAGGGCCTACAATGAGCAGTTCTTC.

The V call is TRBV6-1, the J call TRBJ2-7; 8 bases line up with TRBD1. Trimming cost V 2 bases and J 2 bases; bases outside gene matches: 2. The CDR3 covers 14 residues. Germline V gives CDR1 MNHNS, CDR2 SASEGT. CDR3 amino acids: CASSERDRTYEQYF. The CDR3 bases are TGTGCCAGCAGTGAAAGGGACAGGACCTACGAGCAGTACTTC.

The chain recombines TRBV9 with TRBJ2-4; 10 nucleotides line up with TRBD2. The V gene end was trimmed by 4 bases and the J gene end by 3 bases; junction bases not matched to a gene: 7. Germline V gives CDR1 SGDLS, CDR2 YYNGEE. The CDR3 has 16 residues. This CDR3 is CASSLYSGGLKNIQYF. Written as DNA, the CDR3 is TGTGCCAGCAGCCTCTATAGCGGGGGGCTCAAAAACATTCAGTACTTC.

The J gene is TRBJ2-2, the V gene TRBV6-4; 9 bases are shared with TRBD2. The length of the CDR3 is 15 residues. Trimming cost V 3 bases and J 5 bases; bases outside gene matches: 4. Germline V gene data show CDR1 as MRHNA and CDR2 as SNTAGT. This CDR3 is CASSDQSGGTGELFF. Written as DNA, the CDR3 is TGTGCCAGCAGTGATCAAAGCGGGGGGACCGGGGAGCTGTTTTTT.

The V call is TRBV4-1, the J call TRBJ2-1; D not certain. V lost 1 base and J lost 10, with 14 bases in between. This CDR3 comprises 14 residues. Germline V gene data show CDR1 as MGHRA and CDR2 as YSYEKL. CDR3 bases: TGCGCCAGCAGCCAAGCTCCGGCCGGTTTGGAGCAGTTCTTC. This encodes CASSQAPAGLEQFF.

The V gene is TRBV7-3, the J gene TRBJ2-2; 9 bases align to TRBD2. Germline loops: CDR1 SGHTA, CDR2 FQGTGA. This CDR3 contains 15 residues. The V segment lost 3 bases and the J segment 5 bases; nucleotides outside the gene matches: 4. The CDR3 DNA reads TGTGCCAGCAGCTTGACTAGCGGAGCTACCGGGGAGCTGTTTTTT. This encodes CASSLTSGATGELFF.

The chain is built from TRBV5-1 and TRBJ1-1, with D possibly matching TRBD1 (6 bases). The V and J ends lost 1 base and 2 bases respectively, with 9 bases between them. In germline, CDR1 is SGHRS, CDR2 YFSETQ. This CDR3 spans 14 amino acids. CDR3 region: CASSLSGANTEAFF. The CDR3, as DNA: TGCGCCAGCAGCTTGTCAGGGGCCAACACTGAAGCTTTCTTT.

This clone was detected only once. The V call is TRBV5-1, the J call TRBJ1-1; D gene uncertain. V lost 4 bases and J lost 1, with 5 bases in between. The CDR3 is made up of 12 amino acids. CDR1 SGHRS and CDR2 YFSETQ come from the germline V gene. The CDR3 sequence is CASSAWNTEAFF. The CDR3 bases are TGCGCCAGCAGCGCCTGGAACACTGAAGCTTTCTTT.

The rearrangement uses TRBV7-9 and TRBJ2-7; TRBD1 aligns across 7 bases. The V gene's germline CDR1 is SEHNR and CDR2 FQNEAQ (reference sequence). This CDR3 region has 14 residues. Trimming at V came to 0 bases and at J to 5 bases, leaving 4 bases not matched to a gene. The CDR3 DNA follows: TGTGCCAGCAGCTTAGCGTCACAGGGGAACGAGCAGTACTTC. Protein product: CASSLASQGNEQYF.

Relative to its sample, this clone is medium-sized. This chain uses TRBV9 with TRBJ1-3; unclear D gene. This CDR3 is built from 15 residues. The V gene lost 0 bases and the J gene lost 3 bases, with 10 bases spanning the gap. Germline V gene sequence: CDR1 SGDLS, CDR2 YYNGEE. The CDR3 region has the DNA TGTGCCAGCAGCGTAGGCGAGGGCGGTGGAAACACCATATATTTT. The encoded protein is CASSVGEGGGNTIYF.

DNA for the CDR3: TGTGCCAGCAGCTTGCTACAACCTTACAATGAGCAGTTCTTC. Residues: CASSLLQPYNEQFF. The V call is TRBV4-2, the J call TRBJ2-1; no reliable D call. V was clipped by 5 bases and J by 4 bases, with 12 bases between them. This CDR3 comprises 14 residues. The germline V gene has CDR1 LGHNA and CDR2 YNFKEQ.

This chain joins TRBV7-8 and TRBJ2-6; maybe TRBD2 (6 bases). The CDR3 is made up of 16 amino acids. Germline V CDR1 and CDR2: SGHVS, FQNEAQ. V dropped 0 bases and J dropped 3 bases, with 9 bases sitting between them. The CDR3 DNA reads TGTGCCAGCAGCTTAGCGGGGGGTATTGGGGCCAACGTCCTGACTTTC. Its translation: CASSLAGGIGANVLTF.

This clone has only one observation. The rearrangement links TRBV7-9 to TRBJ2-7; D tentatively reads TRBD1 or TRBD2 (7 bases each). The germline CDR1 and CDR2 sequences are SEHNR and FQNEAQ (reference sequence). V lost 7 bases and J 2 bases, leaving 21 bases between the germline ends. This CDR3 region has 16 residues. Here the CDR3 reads CASKSGQGGNPYEQYF. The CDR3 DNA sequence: TGTGCCAGCAAGTCAGGGCAGGGGGGGAACCCCTACGAGCAGTACTTC.